This is a list of T cell receptor beta chains from one sample in a study of technical replicates of blood from a handful of donors. Libraries were prepared by immunoSEQ multiplex PCR; TCRdb keeps only in-frame clonotypes and omits some of them. This sample has over 85,000 clones; about 94% occur once, and the top ten carry 0.25% to 0.35%. The specimen sequenced was T cells isolated from PBMCs. The receptors were sampled from a human donor in good health. Both conserved end residues are part of each CDR3. D genes are given only for firm matches. Size tells how often a clone was seen (once, few, many) or the class of an expanded clone, and some rows leave it out.

j_gene	d_gene	abundance	v_gene	CDR3nt	CDR3aa
TRBJ2-7	TRBD2	-	TRBV11-2	TGTGCCAGCGGACTAGCGGATTACGAGCAGTACTTC	CASGLADYEQYF
TRBJ1-1	-	-	TRBV5-1	TGCGCCAGCAGTCAGGGCAGGAACACTGAAGCTTTCTTT	CASSQGRNTEAFF
TRBJ1-1	-	-	TRBV19	TGTGCCAGTAAAGACAGTTGGAACACTGAAGCTTTCTTT	CASKDSWNTEAFF
TRBJ2-3	TRBD1	-	TRBV28	TGTGCCAGCAGCCGGGACAGGGGTATAGATACGCAGTATTTT	CASSRDRGIDTQYF
TRBJ2-1	-	-	TRBV5-6	TGTGCCAGCAGCAAAGGGCAGGGGATCGCAGACTGGAGGAATGAGCAGTTCTTC	CASSKGQGIADWRNEQFF
TRBJ2-1	TRBD2	-	TRBV9	TGTGCCAGCAGCCCGGGACTAGCGGTCAATGAGCAGTTCTTC	CASSPGLAVNEQFF
TRBJ2-2	TRBD2	-	TRBV7-6	TGTGCCAGCAGCCCAACTAGCGGAAACACCGGGGAGCTGTTTTTT	CASSPTSGNTGELFF
TRBJ1-5	TRBD1	once	TRBV6-4	TGTGCCAGCAGTGAGTGGGCAGGGGGAACTCAGCCCCAGCATTTT	CASSEWAGGTQPQHF
TRBJ1-1	-	-	TRBV5-1	TGCGCCAGCAGCTGGATCACAGCGGGGTCAAACACTGAAGCTTTCTTT	CASSWITAGSNTEAFF
TRBJ1-1	-	few	TRBV4-1	TGCGCCAGCAGCGGGCCCCGGAACACTGAAGCTTTCTTT	CASSGPRNTEAFF
TRBJ1-6	TRBD1	-	TRBV6-6	TGTGCCAGCAGTTACCGGGACAGTGCTTCACCCCTCCACTTT	CASSYRDSASPLHF
TRBJ1-5	-	-	TRBV6-4	TGTGCCAGCAGTGAGCAGAGCAATCAGCCCCAGCATTTT	CASSEQSNQPQHF
TRBJ2-1	TRBD2	-	TRBV30	TGTGCCTCCCTTCTTATGGTAGCGGGACGGAATGAGCAGTTCTTC	CASLLMVAGRNEQFF
TRBJ2-7	-	-	TRBV9	TGTGCCAGCAGCCCGAGAATTCAGGGGTACGAGCAGTACTTC	CASSPRIQGYEQYF
TRBJ2-7	TRBD1	-	TRBV11-2	TGTGCCAGCAGTCTGGGACAGGGAGTTAATGAGCAGTACTTC	CASSLGQGVNEQYF
TRBJ2-5	-	-	TRBV11-2	TGTGCCAGCAGCTTAGGGGCTCAAGAGACCCAGTACTTC	CASSLGAQETQYF
TRBJ2-2	-	-	TRBV19	TGTGCCAGTACCTCGGGTCTTAACACCGGGGAGCTGTTTTTT	CASTSGLNTGELFF
TRBJ1-2	-	-	TRBV6-5	TGTGCCAGCAGTTACAGGGAGGGGAGGGGCTACACCTTC	CASSYREGRGYTF
TRBJ2-5	TRBD2	-	TRBV5-6	TGTGCCAGCAGCAAGGGCGGGGGGGGAGAGACCCAGTACTTC	CASSKGGGGETQYF
TRBJ1-5	-	-	TRBV6-4	TGTGCCAGCAGTGTTGAAAGCGGTCAGCCCCAGCATTTT	CASSVESGQPQHF
TRBJ2-5	-	-	TRBV5-8	TGTGCCAGCAGCCCGGATGTGGTGGGCCTAGAGACCCAGTACTTC	CASSPDVVGLETQYF
TRBJ2-1	TRBD2	-	TRBV11-1	TGTGCCAGCAGCTTAAGTAGCGGGAGGGCCGATGAGCAGTTCTTC	CASSLSSGRADEQFF
TRBJ1-5	TRBD1	-	TRBV10-2	TGCGCCAGCAGTCAGGACAGGGGTAGCAATCAGCCCCAGCATTTT	CASSQDRGSNQPQHF
TRBJ1-4	-	once	TRBV21-1	TGTGCCAGCAGCATAAACGATCGAGGGAAACTGTTTTTT	CASSINDRGKLFF
TRBJ2-7	-	once	TRBV15	TGTGCCACCAGCAGAGCGGGGGACGAGCAGTACTTC	CATSRAGDEQYF